The clone carrying this T cell receptor (beta chain) was counted between two and nine times. Its antigen is not identified. The V gene's germline CDR1 is LNHNV and CDR2 YYDKDF (reference sequence). The CDR3 covers 11 residues. Trimming cost V 1 base and J 9 bases, with 6 bases left between them. The sample originates from a study of T-cell memory formation after mild COVID-19. TCRdb independently ran MiXCR on the 5' RACE reads; one entry per CDR3 protein. The sample carries roughly 370,000 distinct CDR3 sequences, about a sixth recorded once. General observations from the study: Clones from the second wave (peaking day 37) had unconfirmed SARS-CoV-2 specificity. CM and EM subsets held most contracting CD4+ clones; EMRA held CD8+ ones. Within pre-infection memory, some responding clones were found, suggesting cross-reactive memory joined.

Sequencing was performed on PBMCs or a T cell subset sorted from them (not recorded which). The chain has TRBV15 and TRBJ2-5, with D possibly being TRBD2 (6 bases). This receptor was taken from a man between 18 and 35 years old who had mild COVID-19 (a few samples of this study predate the infection). Cell type and time point are not known. Here the CDR3 reads CATSRGRAQYF. The DNA for the CDR3 is TGTGCCACCAGCAGAGGGAGGGCCCAGTACTTC.